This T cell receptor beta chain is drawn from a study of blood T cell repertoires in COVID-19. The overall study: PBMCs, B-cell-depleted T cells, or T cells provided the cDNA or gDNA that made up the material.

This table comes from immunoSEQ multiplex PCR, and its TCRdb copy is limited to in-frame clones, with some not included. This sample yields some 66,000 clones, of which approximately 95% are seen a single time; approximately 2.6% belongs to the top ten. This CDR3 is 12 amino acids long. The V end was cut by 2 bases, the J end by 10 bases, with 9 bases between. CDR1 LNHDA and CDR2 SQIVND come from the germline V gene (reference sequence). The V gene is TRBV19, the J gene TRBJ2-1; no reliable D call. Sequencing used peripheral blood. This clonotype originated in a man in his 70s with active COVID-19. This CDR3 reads CASSIRSYEQFF. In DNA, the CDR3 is TGTGCCAGTAGTATAAGGAGCTACGAGCAGTTCTTC.